Given below is one T cell receptor (beta chain) in context. V lost 5 bases and J lost 0; bases outside the gene matches: 3. Germline CDR1 reads SQVTM; CDR2 reads ANQGSEA. The CDR3 is 13 amino acids. The sequencing template was cDNA reverse transcribed from extracted RNA. The repertoire was sequenced with immunoSEQ multiplex PCR; TCRdb's copy has only in-frame clones and lacks some. The profile shows over 200,000 clones, around 62% of them singletons. This entry comes from a study of CD8+ T cells in alopecia areata. The sample here was CD4+ T cells sorted from blood, taken at week 0. The TCR comes from a human donor with alopecia areata. The V gene is TRBV29-1, the J gene TRBJ1-1; TRBD1 matches at 7 bases. Here the CDR3 reads CSVQGGLNTEAFF. The CDR3 DNA follows: TGCAGCGTTCAGGGGGGACTGAACACTGAAGCTTTCTTT.